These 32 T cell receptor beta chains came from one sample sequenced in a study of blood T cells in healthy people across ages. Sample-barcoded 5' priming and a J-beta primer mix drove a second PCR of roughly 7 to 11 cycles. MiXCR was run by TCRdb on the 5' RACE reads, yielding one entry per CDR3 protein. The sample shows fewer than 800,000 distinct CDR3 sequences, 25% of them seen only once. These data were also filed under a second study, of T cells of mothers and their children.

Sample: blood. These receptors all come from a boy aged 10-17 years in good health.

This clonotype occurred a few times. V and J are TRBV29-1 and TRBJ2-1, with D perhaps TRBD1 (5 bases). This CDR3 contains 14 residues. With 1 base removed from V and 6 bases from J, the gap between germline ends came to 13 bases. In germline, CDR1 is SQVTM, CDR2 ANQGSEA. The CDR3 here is CSVEGQGAPNEQFF. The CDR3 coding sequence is TGCAGCGTTGAAGGCCAAGGGGCTCCCAATGAGCAGTTCTTC.

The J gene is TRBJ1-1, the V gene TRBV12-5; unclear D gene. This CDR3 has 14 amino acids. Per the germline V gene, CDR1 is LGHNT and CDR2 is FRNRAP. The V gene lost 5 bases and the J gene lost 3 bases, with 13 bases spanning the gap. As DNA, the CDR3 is TGTGCTAGTGGTAGGACCGTAGAGGACACTGAAGCTTTCTTT. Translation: CASGRTVEDTEAFF.

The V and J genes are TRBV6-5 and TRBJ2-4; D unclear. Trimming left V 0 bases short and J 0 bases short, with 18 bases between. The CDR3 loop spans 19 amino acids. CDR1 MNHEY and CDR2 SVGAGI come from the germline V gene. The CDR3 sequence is CASSYSFTPDALAKNIQYF. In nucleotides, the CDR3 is TGTGCCAGCAGTTACTCGTTCACTCCTGATGCGTTAGCCAAAAACATTCAGTACTTC.

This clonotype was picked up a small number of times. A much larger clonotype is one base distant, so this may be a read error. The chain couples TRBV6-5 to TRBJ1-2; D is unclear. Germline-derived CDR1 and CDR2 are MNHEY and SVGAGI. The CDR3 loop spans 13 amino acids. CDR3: CAGSSGGGRGYTF. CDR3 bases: TGTGCCGGCAGTTCCGGCGGAGGACGTGGCTACACCTTC.

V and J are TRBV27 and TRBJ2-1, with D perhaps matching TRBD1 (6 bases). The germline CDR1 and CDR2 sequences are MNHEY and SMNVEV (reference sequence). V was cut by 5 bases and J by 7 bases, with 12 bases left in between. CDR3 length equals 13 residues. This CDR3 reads CASSQQGVNEQFF. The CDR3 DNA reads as TGTGCCAGCAGTCAACAGGGTGTGAATGAGCAGTTCTTC.

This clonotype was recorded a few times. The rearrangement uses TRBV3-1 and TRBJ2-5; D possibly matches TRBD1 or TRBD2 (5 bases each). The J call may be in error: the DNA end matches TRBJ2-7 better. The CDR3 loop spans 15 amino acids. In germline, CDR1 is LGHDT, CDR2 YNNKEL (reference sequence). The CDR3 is CASSQGPGGPHEQYF. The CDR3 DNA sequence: TGTGCCAGCAGCCAGGGACCCGGCGGTCCCCACGAGCAGTACTTC.

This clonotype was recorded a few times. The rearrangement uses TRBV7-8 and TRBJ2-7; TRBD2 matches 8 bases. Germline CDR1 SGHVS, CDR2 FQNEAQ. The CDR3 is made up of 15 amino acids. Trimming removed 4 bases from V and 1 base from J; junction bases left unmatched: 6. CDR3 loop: CASSSDAGGSYEQYF. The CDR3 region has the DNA TGTGCCAGCAGCTCTGACGCGGGGGGATCCTACGAGCAGTACTTC.

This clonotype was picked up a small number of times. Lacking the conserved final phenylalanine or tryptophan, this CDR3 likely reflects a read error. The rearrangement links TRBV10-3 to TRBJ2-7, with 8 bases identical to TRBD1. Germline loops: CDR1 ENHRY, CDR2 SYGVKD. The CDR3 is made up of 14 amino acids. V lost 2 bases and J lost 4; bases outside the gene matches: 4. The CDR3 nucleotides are TGTGCCATCAGTGAGAGCACAGGGGGGTACGAGCAGTACCTC. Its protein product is CAISESTGGYEQYL.

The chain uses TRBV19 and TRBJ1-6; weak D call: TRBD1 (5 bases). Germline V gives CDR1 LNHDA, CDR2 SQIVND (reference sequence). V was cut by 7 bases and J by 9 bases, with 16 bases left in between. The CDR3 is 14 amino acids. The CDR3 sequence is CASTAGNYGSPLHF. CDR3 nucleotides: TGTGCCAGTACCGCAGGGAACTACGGTTCACCCCTCCACTTT.

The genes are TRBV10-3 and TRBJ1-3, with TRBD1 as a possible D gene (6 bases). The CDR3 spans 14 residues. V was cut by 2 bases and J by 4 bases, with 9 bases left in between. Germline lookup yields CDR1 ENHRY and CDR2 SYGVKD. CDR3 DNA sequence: TGTGCCATCAGTGAGGGGACACTCGGAAACACCATATATTTT. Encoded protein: CAISEGTLGNTIYF.

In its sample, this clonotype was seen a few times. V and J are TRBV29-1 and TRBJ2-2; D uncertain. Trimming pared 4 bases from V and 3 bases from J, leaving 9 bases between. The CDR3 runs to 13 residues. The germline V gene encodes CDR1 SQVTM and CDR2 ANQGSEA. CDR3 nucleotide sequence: TGCAGCGTTGTTGCCAGCGACACCGGGGAGCTGTTTTTT. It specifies CSVVASDTGELFF.

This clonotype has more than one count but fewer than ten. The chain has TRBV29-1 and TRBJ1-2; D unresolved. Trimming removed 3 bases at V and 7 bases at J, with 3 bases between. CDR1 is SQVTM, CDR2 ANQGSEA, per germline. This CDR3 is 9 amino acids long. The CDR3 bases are TGCAGCGTTGACACTGGCTACACCTTC. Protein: CSVDTGYTF. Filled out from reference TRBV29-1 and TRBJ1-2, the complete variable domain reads SAVISQKPSRDICQRGTSLTIQCQVDSQVTMMFWYRQQPGQSLTLIATANQGSEATYESGFVIDKFPISRPNLTFSTLTVSNMSPEDSSIYLCSVDTGYTFGSGTRLTVV.

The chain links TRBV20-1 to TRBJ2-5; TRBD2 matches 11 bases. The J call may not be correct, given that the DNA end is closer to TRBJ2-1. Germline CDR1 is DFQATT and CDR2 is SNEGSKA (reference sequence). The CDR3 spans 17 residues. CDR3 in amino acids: CSARAIAGGPLKNEQFF. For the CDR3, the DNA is TGCAGTGCTAGAGCGATAGCGGGGGGGCCTCTTAAAAATGAGCAGTTCTTC.

CDR3 DNA: TGTGCCAGTAGTATAAACGCGGGAGGCTCCTACAATGAGCAGTTCTTC. Encoded protein: CASSINAGGSYNEQFF. This chain links TRBV19 with TRBJ2-1; 8 nucleotides agree with TRBD2. CDR1 and CDR2 (germline): LNHDA, SQIVND (reference sequence). V trimming: 2 bases; J trimming: 0 bases; junction bases outside the gene matches: 3. CDR3 size: 16 residues.

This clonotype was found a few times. The CDR3 nucleotides are TGTGCCAGCAGCGTAATGGCTCGACAGCTCTATGGCTACACCTTC. Amino acid sequence: CASSVMARQLYGYTF. This chain links TRBV9 with TRBJ1-2; D might be TRBD1 (5 bases). V lost 1 base and J 4 bases, leaving 14 bases between the germline ends. The CDR3 covers 15 residues. Germline V gene data show CDR1 as SGDLS and CDR2 as YYNGEE.

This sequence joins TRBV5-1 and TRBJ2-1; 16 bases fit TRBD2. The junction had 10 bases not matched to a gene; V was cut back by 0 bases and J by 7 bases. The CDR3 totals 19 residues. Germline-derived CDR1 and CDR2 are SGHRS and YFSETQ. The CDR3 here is CASSLAPGTSGGAGNEQFF. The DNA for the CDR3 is TGCGCCAGCAGCTTGGCTCCAGGGACTAGCGGGGGGGCAGGGAATGAGCAGTTCTTC.

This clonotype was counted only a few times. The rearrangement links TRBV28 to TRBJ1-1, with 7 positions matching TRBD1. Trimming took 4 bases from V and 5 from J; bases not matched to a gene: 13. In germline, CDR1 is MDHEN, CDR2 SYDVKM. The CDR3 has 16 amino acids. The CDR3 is CASSSGTETLWTEAFF. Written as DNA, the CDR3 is TGTGCCAGCAGTTCCGGGACAGAGACTCTATGGACTGAAGCTTTCTTT.

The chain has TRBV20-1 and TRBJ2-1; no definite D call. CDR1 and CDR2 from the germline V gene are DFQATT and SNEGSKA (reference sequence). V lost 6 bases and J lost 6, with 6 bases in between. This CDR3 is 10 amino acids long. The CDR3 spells CSAKSNEQFF. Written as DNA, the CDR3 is TGCAGTGCAAAGAGCAATGAGCAGTTCTTC.

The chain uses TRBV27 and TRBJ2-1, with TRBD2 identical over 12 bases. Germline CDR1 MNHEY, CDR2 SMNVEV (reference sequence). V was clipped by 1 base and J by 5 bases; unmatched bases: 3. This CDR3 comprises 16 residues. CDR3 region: CASSLLASGGDNEQFF. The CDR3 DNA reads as TGTGCCAGCAGTTTATTGGCTAGCGGGGGGGACAATGAGCAGTTCTTC.

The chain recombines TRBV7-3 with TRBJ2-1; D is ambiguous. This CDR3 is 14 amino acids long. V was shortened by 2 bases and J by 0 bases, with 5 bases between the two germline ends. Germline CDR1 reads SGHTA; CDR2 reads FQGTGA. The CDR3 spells CASSLHPSYNEQFF. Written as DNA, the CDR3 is TGTGCCAGCAGCTTACATCCCTCCTACAATGAGCAGTTCTTC. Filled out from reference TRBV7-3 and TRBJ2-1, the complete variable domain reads GAGVSQTPSNKVTEKGKYVELRCDPISGHTALYWYRQSLGQGPEFLIYFQGTGAADDSGLPNDRFFAVRPEGSVSTLKIQRTERGDSAVYLCASSLHPSYNEQFFGPGTRLTVL.

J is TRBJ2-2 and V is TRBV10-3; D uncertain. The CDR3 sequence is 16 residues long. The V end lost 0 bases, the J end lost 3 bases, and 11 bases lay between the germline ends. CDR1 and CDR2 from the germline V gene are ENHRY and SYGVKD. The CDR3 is CAISESIGFDTGELFF. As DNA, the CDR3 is TGTGCCATCAGTGAGTCAATAGGGTTCGACACCGGGGAGCTGTTTTTT.

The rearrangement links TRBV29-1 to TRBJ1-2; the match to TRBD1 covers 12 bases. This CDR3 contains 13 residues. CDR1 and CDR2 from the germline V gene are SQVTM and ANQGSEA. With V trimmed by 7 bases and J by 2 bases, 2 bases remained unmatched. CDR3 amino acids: CSGGTGGNYGYTF. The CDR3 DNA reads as TGCAGCGGTGGGACAGGGGGCAACTATGGCTACACCTTC.

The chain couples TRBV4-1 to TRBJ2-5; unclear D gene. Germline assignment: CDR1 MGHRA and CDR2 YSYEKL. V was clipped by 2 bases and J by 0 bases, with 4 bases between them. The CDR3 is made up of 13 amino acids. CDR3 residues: CASSQPYQETQYF. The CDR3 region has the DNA TGCGCCAGCAGCCAACCGTACCAAGAGACCCAGTACTTC.

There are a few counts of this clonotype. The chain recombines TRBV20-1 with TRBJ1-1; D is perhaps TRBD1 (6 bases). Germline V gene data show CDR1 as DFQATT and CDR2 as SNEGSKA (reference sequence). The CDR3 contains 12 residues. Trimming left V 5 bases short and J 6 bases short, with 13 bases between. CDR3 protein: CSAEIGTSEAFF. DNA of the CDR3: TGCAGTGCTGAGATTGGGACATCTGAAGCTTTCTTT.

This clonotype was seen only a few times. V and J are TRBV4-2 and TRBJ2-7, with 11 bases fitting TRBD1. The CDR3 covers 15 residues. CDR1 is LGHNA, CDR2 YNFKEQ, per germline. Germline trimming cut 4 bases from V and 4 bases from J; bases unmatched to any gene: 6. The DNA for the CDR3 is TGTGCCAGCAGCCCCGGACAGGGGGCCCCTTACGAGCAGTACTTC. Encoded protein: CASSPGQGAPYEQYF.

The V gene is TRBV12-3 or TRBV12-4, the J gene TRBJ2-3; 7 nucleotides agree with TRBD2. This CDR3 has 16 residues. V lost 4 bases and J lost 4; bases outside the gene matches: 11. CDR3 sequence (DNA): TGTGCCAGCAGTTCTGTTGGCGGGAGTGAGTCAGATACGCAGTATTTT. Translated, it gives CASSSVGGSESDTQYF.

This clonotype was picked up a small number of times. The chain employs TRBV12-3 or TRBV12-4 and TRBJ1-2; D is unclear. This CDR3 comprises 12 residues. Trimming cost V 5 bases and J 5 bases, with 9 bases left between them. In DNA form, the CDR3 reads TGTGCCAGCAGTCTCGGGGTATATGGCTACACCTTC. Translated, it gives CASSLGVYGYTF.

CDR3 DNA: TGTGCCACCTCTACTGCCAGCGGGGTAAGCTCCTACAATGAGCAGTTCTTC. Translating gives CATSTASGVSSYNEQFF. The genes are TRBV24-1 and TRBJ2-1; 7 bases map to TRBD2. CDR3 size: 17 residues. Germline trimming cut 9 bases from V and 0 bases from J; bases unmatched to any gene: 13. Germline CDR1 KGHDR, CDR2 SFDVKD.

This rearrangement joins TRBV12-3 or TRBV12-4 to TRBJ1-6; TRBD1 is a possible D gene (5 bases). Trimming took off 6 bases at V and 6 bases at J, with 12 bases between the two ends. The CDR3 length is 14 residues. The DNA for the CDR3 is TGTGCCAGCAGCCTCGGGGCGGTTAATTCACCCCTCCACTTT. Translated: CASSLGAVNSPLHF.

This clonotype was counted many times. In DNA form, the CDR3 reads TGTGCCATCAAGGTGAGGGGACTCGACAATGAGCAGTTCTTC. As protein: CAIKVRGLDNEQFF. The gene calls are TRBV10-3 and TRBJ2-1; a possible D gene is TRBD2 (6 bases). Germline V gene lookup returns CDR1 ENHRY and CDR2 SYGVKD. V lost 7 bases and J 5 bases, leaving 15 bases between the germline ends. The CDR3 sequence is 14 residues long.

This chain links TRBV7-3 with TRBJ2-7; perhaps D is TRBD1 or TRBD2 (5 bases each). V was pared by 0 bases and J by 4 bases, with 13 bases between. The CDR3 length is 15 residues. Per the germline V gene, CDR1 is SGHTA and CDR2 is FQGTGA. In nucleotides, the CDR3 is TGTGCCAGCAGCTTAACCCCGGGACCACAATACGAGCAGTACTTC. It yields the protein CASSLTPGPQYEQYF.

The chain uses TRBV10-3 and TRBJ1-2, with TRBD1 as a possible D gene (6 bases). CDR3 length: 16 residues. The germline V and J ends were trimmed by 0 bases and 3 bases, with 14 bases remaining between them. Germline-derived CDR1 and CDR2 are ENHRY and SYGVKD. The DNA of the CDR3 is TGTGCCATCAGTGAGTCGGCCCCAGGGGCGGACTATGGCTACACCTTC. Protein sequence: CAISESAPGADYGYTF.